This T cell receptor (beta chain) was profiled in a study of technical replicates of blood from a few donors. Some clones are missing from TCRdb's copy, which holds only in-frame ones; the method was immunoSEQ multiplex PCR. The data show about 85,000 clones, around 94% seen once. The clonotype comes from a human donor in good health. The sample comprised T cells isolated from PBMCs.

The CDR3 region is CASSVDRGVYTF. The CDR3 DNA sequence: TGTGCCAGCAGCGTGGACAGGGGAGTCTACACCTTC. The chain joins TRBV25-1 to TRBJ1-2, with TRBD1 identical over 9 bases. V was pared by 6 bases and J by 10 bases, with 6 bases of the junction left unmatched. The CDR3 has 12 residues. The germline gives CDR1 MGHDK, CDR2 SYGVNS.